A selection of T cell receptor beta chains follows, all from one sample in a study of spatial heterogeneity in lung cancer. TCRdb redid the calling of the 5' RACE reads with MiXCR, one entry per CDR3 protein. The table shows about 38,000 distinct CDR3 sequences, with approximately 5.2% occurring only once. Sequencing was performed on PBMCs, taken at surgery. Receptor source: a female donor with early-stage non-small cell lung cancer. Both conserved end residues are part of each CDR3. The D gene is left open where the match is weak. The size entry is marked missing in some rows and otherwise reads once, few, many or a size class.

j_call,clone_size,d_call,v_call,cdr3_aa,cdr3_nt
TRBJ2-1,many,TRBD2,TRBV12-5,CASGSGLNGAGVSRNEQFF,TGTGCTAGTGGTTCCGGATTGAACGGAGCGGGGGTCTCTCGCAATGAGCAGTTCTTC
TRBJ1-4,many,NA,TRBV7-9,CASSSATNEKLFF,TGTGCCAGCAGCTCTGCAACTAATGAAAAACTGTTTTTT
TRBJ2-4,NA,NA,TRBV2,CASNEGVALGNIQYF,TGTGCCAGCAACGAAGGGGTAGCGTTGGGGAACATTCAGTACTTC
TRBJ2-1,NA,NA,TRBV13,CASSLLRGLVNNEQFF,TGTGCCAGCAGCTTACTAAGGGGCCTAGTCAACAATGAGCAGTTCTTC
TRBJ2-2,many,NA,TRBV9,CASSVTAGNTGELFF,TGTGCCAGCAGCGTAACGGCGGGAAACACCGGGGAGCTGTTTTTT
TRBJ1-1,many,NA,TRBV7-2,CATQTTGRSTEAFF,TGTGCCACCCAGACGACGGGACGGTCCACTGAAGCTTTCTTT
TRBJ2-5,many,TRBD2,TRBV4-1,CASSQRSLGLAGARETQYF,TGCGCCAGCAGCCAAAGGTCTTTAGGCCTAGCGGGGGCCCGAGAGACCCAGTACTTC
TRBJ1-2,many,NA,TRBV25-1,CASSQTGQGSLDGYTF,TGTGCCAGCAGTCAAACGGGGCAGGGTTCACTAGATGGCTACACCTTC
TRBJ2-7,many,TRBD2,TRBV28,CASSPRRGYEQYF,TGTGCCAGCAGCCCACGGCGGGGGTACGAGCAGTACTTC
TRBJ2-1,many,NA,TRBV12-3/TRBV12-4,CASSLLPNEQFF,TGTGCCAGCAGTTTACTCCCGAATGAGCAGTTCTTC
TRBJ2-3,many,TRBD1,TRBV5-1,CASSYIGQGSTDTQYF,TGCGCCAGCAGTTACATAGGACAGGGGAGCACAGATACGCAGTATTTT
TRBJ2-1,many,NA,TRBV2,CASSDDNEQFF,TGTGCCAGCTCGGATGACAATGAGCAGTTCTTC
TRBJ2-5,few,TRBD1,TRBV5-6,CASSLARTGKETQYF,TGTGCCAGCAGCTTGGCCAGGACAGGGAAGGAGACCCAGTACTTC
TRBJ2-5,NA,TRBD2,TRBV7-9,CASSLLTSGETQYF,TGTGCCAGCAGCTTATTGACTAGCGGAGAGACCCAGTACTTC
TRBJ2-3,NA,TRBD1,TRBV5-1,CASSWDRVTDTQYF,TGCGCCAGCAGCTGGGACAGGGTGACAGATACGCAGTATTTT
TRBJ2-1,medium-sized,TRBD2,TRBV6-2/TRBV6-3,CASRPGLARYEQFF,TGTGCCAGCAGGCCGGGACTAGCTCGCTATGAGCAGTTCTTC
TRBJ2-5,many,NA,TRBV7-9,CASSPPNREETQYF,TGTGCCAGCAGCCCTCCAAACAGGGAAGAGACCCAGTACTTC
TRBJ1-1,NA,NA,TRBV25-1,CASRNTEAFF,TGTGCCAGCAGAAACACTGAAGCTTTCTTT
TRBJ1-5,many,NA,TRBV10-2,CASARVGGRSNQPQHF,TGCGCCAGCGCTAGGGTAGGAGGCAGAAGCAATCAGCCCCAGCATTTT
TRBJ2-3,many,TRBD2,TRBV19,CASSSSGGVSEMQYF,TGTGCCAGTAGTAGTAGCGGGGGGGTTTCTGAAATGCAGTATTTT
TRBJ2-1,many,NA,TRBV12-3/TRBV12-4,CASSLALRNEQFF,TGTGCCAGCAGTTTAGCGCTTAGGAATGAGCAGTTCTTC
TRBJ2-2,few,NA,TRBV10-2,CASSGAARGELFF,TGCGCCAGCAGTGGGGCCGCCCGGGGGGAGCTGTTTTTT
TRBJ1-1,many,NA,TRBV5-6,CASSLYRDSGVTEAFF,TGTGCCAGCAGCTTATACCGGGACTCAGGCGTCACTGAAGCTTTCTTT
TRBJ1-3,many,NA,TRBV5-1,CASSLVDRPGNTIYF,TGCGCCAGCAGCTTGGTCGACAGGCCGGGAAACACCATATATTTT
TRBJ1-5,NA,NA,TRBV7-9,CASSLASAGNQPQHF,TGTGCCAGCAGCTTAGCTTCAGCAGGAAATCAGCCCCAGCATTTT
TRBJ2-7,few,NA,TRBV29-1,CSVGGPEQYF,TGCAGCGTTGGAGGACCCGAGCAGTACTTC
TRBJ2-5,many,NA,TRBV2,CASSTQETQYF,TGTGCCAGCAGTACACAAGAGACCCAGTACTTC
TRBJ1-2,many,TRBD1,TRBV5-1,CASSFEGAQGYTF,TGCGCCAGCAGCTTTGAGGGGGCGCAGGGCTACACCTTC
TRBJ2-1,many,TRBD2,TRBV20-1,CSAPSGGAAGNEQFF,TGCAGTGCTCCTAGCGGGGGGGCCGCGGGGAATGAGCAGTTCTTC
TRBJ2-4,few,NA,TRBV3-1,CASSQDPQDSLAKNIQYF,TGTGCCAGCAGCCAAGATCCGCAGGACTCTTTAGCCAAAAACATTCAGTACTTC
TRBJ2-3,NA,TRBD2,TRBV30,CAWSELADSTDTQYF,TGTGCCTGGTCCGAACTAGCGGATAGCACAGATACGCAGTATTTT
TRBJ1-1,large,NA,TRBV2,CASSAGQMNTEAFF,TGTGCCAGCAGTGCGGGACAAATGAACACTGAAGCTTTCTTT
TRBJ2-5,many,NA,TRBV18,CASSPTVKETQYF,TGTGCCAGCTCCCCGACAGTAAAAGAGACCCAGTACTTC
TRBJ1-1,NA,NA,TRBV12-3/TRBV12-4,CASSLRREPNTEAFF,TGTGCCAGCAGTCTCAGGAGGGAGCCAAACACTGAAGCTTTCTTT
TRBJ2-2,many,NA,TRBV11-3,CASSLGPANTGELFF,TGTGCCAGCAGCTTAGGTCCAGCGAACACCGGGGAGCTGTTTTTT
TRBJ2-7,NA,TRBD2,TRBV15,CATSRSSGGQSTLYEQYF,TGTGCCACCAGCAGGTCTAGCGGGGGCCAATCGACACTCTACGAGCAGTACTTC
TRBJ2-3,many,NA,TRBV4-1,CASSQPLSRPTDTQYF,TGCGCCAGCAGCCAACCACTGTCCCGGCCCACAGATACGCAGTATTTT
TRBJ2-5,many,NA,TRBV7-3,CASSLGMGSQETQYF,TGTGCCAGCAGCCTTGGAATGGGGAGCCAAGAGACCCAGTACTTC